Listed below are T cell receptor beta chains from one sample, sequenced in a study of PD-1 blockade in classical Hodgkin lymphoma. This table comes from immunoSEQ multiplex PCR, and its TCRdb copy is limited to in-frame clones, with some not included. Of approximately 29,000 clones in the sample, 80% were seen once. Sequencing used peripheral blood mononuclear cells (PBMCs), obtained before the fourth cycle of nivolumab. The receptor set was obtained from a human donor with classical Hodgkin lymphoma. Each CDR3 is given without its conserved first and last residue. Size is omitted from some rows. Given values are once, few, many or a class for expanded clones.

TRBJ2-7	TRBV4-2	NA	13	ASSQAKGDPYEQY
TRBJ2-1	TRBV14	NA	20	ASSPGLASPPLRGGSYNEQF
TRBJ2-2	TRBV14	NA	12	ASRPGVWTGELF
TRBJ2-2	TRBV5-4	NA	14	ASSFRYTSGTGELF
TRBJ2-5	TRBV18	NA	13	ASSARQRYQETQY
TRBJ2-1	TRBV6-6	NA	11	ASSQDRYNEQF
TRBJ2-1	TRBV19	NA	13	ASSLRQGAIDEQF
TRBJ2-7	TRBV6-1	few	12	ASSEEGTGREQY
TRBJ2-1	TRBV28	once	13	ASSLPGTGVNEQF
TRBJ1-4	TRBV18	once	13	ASSLNSPTNEKLF
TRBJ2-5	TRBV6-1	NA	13	ASSPSGRALETQY
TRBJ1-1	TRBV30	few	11	AWSVNGNTEAF
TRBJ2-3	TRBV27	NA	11	ASSVTFWDTQY
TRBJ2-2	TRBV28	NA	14	ASSDPGLRNTGELF
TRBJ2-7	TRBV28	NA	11	ASRGQGRHEQY
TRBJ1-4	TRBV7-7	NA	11	ASSLTVGEKLF
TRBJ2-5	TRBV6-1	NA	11	ASSRASRETQY
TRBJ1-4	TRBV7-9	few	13	ASSLGQGDSEKLF
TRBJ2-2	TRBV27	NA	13	ASRRGLANTGELF
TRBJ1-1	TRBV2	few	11	ASSLIVNTEAF
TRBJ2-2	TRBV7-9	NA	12	ASRPGTSTGELF
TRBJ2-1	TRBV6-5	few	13	ASRLARLSYNEQF
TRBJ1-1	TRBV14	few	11	ASSQVMNTEAF